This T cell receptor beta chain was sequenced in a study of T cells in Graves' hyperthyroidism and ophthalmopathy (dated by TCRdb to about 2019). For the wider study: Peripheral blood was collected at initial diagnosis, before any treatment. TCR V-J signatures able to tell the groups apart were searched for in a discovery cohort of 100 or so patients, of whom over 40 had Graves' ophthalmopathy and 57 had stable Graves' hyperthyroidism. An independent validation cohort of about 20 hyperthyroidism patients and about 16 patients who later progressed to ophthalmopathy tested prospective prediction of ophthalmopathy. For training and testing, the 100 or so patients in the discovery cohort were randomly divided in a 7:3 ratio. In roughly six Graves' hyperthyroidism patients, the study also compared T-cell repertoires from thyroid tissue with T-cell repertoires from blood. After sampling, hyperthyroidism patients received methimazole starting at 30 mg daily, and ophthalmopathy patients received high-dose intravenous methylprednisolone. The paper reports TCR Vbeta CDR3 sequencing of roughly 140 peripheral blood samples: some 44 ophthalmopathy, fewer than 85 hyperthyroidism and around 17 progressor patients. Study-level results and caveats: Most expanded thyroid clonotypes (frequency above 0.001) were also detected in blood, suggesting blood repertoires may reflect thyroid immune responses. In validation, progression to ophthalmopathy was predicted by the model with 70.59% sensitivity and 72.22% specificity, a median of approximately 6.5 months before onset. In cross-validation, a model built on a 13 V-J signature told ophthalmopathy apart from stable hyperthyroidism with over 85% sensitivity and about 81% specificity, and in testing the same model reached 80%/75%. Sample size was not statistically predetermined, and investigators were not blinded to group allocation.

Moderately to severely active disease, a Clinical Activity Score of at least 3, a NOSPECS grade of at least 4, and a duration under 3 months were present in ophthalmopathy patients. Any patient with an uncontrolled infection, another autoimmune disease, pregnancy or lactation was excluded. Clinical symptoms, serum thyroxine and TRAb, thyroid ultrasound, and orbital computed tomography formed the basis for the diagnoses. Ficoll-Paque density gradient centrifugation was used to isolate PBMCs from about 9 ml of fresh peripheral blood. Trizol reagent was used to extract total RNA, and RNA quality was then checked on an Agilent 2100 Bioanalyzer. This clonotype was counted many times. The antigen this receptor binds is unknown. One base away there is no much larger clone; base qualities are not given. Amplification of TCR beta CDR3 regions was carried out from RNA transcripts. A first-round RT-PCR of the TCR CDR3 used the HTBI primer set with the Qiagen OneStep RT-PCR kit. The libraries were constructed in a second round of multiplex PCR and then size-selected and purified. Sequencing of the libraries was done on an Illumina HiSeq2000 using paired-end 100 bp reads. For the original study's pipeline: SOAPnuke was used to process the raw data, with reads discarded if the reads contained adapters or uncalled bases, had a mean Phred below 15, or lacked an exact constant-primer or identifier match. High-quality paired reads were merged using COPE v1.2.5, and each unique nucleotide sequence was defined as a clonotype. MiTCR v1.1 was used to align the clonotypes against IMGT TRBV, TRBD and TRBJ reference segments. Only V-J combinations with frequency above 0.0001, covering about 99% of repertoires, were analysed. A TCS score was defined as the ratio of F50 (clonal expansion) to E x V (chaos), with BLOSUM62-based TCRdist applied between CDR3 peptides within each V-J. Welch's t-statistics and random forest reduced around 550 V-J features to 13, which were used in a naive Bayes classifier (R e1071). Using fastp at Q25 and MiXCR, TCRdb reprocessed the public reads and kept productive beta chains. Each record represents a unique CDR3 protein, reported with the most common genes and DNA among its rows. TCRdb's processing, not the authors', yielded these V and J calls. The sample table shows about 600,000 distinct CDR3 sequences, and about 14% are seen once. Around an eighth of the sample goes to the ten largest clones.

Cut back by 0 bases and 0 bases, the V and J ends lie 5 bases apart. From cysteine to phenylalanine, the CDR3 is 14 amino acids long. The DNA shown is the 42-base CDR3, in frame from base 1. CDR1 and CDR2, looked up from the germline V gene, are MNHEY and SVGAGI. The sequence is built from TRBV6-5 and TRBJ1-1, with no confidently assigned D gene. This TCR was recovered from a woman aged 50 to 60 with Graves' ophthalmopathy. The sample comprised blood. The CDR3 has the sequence CASSYSILNTEAFF. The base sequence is TGTGCCAGCAGTTACTCAATACTGAACACTGAAGCTTTCTTT.